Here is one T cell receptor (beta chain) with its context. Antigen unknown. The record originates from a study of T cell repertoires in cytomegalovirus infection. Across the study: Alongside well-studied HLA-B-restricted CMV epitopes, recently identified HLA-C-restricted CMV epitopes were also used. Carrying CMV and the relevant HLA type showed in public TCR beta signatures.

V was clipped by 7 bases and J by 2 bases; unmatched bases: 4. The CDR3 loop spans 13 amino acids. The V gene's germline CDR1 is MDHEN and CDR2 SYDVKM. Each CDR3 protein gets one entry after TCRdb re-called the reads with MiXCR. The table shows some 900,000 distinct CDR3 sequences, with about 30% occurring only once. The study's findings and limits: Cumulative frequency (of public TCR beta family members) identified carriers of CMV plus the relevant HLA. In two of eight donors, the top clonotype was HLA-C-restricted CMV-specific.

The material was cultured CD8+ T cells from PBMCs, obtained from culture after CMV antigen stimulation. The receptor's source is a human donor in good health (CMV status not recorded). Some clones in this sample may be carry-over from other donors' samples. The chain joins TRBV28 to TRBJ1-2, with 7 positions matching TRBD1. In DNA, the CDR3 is TGTGCCAGCACCCGACAGGGCAACTATGGCTACACCTTC. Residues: CASTRQGNYGYTF.